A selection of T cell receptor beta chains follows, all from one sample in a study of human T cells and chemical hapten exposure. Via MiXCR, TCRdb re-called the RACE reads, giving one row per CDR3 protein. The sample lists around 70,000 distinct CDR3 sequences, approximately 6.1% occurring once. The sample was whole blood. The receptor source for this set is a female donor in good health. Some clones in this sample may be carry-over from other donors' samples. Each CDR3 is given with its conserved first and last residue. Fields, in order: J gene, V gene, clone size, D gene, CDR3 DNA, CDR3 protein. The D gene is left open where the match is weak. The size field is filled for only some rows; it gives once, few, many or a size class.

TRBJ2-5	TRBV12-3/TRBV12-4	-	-	TGTGCCAGCAGTGACAGGAGTCAAGAGACCCAGTACTTC	CASSDRSQETQYF
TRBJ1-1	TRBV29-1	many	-	TGCAGCGTTGTTGCAGGGAGGAACACTGAAGCTTTCTTT	CSVVAGRNTEAFF
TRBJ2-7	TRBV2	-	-	TGTGCCAGCAGTTCCGGGACCCATCACGAGCAGTACTTC	CASSSGTHHEQYF
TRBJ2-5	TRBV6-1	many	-	TGTGCCAGCAGTGAAGCGACAGACCAAGAGACCCAGTACTTC	CASSEATDQETQYF
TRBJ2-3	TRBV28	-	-	TGTGCCAGTTTCTACAGGGCTAGCACAGATACGCAGTATTTT	CASFYRASTDTQYF
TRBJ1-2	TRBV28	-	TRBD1	TGTGCCAGCATACAACCCGGGACAGACCTAATGCTTAACTATGGCTACACCTTC	CASIQPGTDLMLNYGYTF
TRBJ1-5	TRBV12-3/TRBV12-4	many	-	TGTGCCAGCAGTCGACGGGGGGTCCCTCCCAATCAGCCCCAGCATTTT	CASSRRGVPPNQPQHF
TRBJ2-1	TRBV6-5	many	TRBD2	TGTGCCAGCAGTTTAGCGGGCCGCTCCTACAATGAGCAGTTCTTC	CASSLAGRSYNEQFF
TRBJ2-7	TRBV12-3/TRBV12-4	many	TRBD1	TGTGCCAGCAGCCCCTTGGGACAGGGGGCCTACGAGCAGTACTTC	CASSPLGQGAYEQYF
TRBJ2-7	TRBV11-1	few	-	TGTGCCAGCAGCTTTTCCGGGACCACCTACGAGCAGTACTTC	CASSFSGTTYEQYF
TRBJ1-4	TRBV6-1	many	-	TGTGCCAGCAGGGTAATAGGACAGAATAATGAAAAACTGTTTTTT	CASRVIGQNNEKLFF
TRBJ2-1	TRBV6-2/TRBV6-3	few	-	TGTGCCAGCAGCCGGCCGACCGAGTCACAGTTCTTC	CASSRPTESQFF
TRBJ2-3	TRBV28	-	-	TGTGCCAGCAGTTTCGGGGAGACTAGCACAGATACGCAGTATTTT	CASSFGETSTDTQYF
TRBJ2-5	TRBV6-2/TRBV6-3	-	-	TGTGCCAGCAGTTACACCCTCCGCGTAGCGGATTTTCAAGAGACCCAGTACTTC	CASSYTLRVADFQETQYF
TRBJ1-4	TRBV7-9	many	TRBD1	TGTGCCAGCAGGGGACTCGGGACAGGGGACGAAAAACTGTTTTTT	CASRGLGTGDEKLFF
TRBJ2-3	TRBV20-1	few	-	TGCAGTGCTAGAGCCCTTGGGAGTATCGATACGCAGTATTTT	CSARALGSIDTQYF
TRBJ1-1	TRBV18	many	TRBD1	TGTGCCAGCGCAGGGGGCTCAAACACTGAAGCTTTCTTT	CASAGGSNTEAFF
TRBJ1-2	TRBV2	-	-	TGTGCCAGCATAGCCCAGGGGCCCTACTATGGCTACACCTTC	CASIAQGPYYGYTF
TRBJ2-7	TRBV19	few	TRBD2	TGTGCCAGTAGTCCCCCGAGGCGGGGGTCCTACGAGCAGTACTTC	CASSPPRRGSYEQYF
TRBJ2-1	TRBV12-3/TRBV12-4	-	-	TGTGCCAGCAGCTTCAGTTTGGGTTCCAATGAGCAGTTCTTC	CASSFSLGSNEQFF
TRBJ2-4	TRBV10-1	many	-	TGCGCCAGCAGTGACGACGGAGCCAAAAACATTCAGTACTTC	CASSDDGAKNIQYF
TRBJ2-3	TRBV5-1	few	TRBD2	TGCGCCAGCAGTCGATCCAGCGGGAGTTCGGCAAATACGCAGTATTTT	CASSRSSGSSANTQYF
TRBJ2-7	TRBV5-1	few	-	TGCGCCAGCAGCTTGGCACACCCAGGGAGCGAGCAGTACTTC	CASSLAHPGSEQYF
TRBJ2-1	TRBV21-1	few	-	TGTGCCAGCAGCCCGTGGAGCGGGAGGGGCGGTGAGCAGTTCTTC	CASSPWSGRGGEQFF
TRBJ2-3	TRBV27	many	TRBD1	TGTGCCAGCAGCAAACGGGACAGCCCCACAGATACGCAGTATTTT	CASSKRDSPTDTQYF
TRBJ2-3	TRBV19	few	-	TGTGCCAGTAGTCCCCGGGCTAGCGCTAAGGATACGCAGTATTTT	CASSPRASAKDTQYF
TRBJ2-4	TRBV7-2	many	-	TGTGCCAGCAGCGGTATCAGGGGTGGCAAAAACATTCAGTACTTC	CASSGIRGGKNIQYF
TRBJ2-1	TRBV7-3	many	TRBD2	TGTGCCAGCAGCTTAACGGGACTAGCGGGAGGGCCGGGGAATGAGCAGTTCTTC	CASSLTGLAGGPGNEQFF
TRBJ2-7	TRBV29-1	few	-	TGCAGCGTTGAACGGGACGACGAGCAGTACTTC	CSVERDDEQYF
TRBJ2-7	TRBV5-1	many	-	TGCGCCAGCAGCCCACAGGGAAGTTTGTACGAGCAGTACTTC	CASSPQGSLYEQYF
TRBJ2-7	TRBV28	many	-	TGTGCCAGCAGTTTATCCCGTACAGGGTGGAGCGAGCAGTACTTC	CASSLSRTGWSEQYF
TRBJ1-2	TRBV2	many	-	TGTGCCAGCAGTGACAGTCAAGACTATGGCTACACCTTC	CASSDSQDYGYTF
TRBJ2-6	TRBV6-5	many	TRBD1	TGTGCCAGCAGAACGGACAGGGTCGGGGCCAACGTCCTGACTTTC	CASRTDRVGANVLTF
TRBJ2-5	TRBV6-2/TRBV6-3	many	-	TGTGCCAGCAGCAAACAAGAGACCCAGTACTTC	CASSKQETQYF
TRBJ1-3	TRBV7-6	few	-	TGTGCCAGCAGCTTAATCCCTGACTTTGGGGGAAACACCATATATTTT	CASSLIPDFGGNTIYF
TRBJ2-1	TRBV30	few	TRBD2	TGTGCCTGGAGTGAAACTAGCGGCGGAGAGCAGTTCTTC	CAWSETSGGEQFF
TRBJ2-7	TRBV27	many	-	TGTGCCAGCAGTTTGTTGGGGGGCGAGCAGTACTTC	CASSLLGGEQYF
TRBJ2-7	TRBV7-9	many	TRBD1	TGTGCCAGCAGCGGACAGGTTAGCTCCTACGAGCAGTACTTC	CASSGQVSSYEQYF
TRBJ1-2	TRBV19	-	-	TGTGCCAGTAGTATCACCAGGTGGGGCTACACCTTC	CASSITRWGYTF
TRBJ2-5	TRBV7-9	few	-	TGTGCCAGCAGCTTAGCGTTGGGAAGGCATGAAGAGACCCAGTACTTC	CASSLALGRHEETQYF
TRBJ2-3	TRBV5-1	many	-	TGCGCCAGCAGTTCCGATGATTCCAGGGGCGTGGATACGCAGTATTTT	CASSSDDSRGVDTQYF
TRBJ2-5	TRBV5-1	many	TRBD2	TGCGCCAGCAGCTTCACTAGCGGGCCAGTCGAGACCCAGTACTTC	CASSFTSGPVETQYF
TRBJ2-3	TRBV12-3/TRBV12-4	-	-	TGTGCCAGCAGGCCTAGCGTAGATACGCAGTATTTT	CASRPSVDTQYF
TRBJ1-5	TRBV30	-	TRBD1	TGTGCCTGGAGCGGACAGGGGGATCAGCCCCAGCATTTT	CAWSGQGDQPQHF
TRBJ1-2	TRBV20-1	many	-	TGCAGTGCTGGGACGGGGCGCGGCTACACCTTC	CSAGTGRGYTF
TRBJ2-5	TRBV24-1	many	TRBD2	TGTGCCACCAGTGATGCTGACCCACTAGCGGGAGACGGAGAGACCCAGTACTTC	CATSDADPLAGDGETQYF
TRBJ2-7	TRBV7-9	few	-	TGTGCCAGCAGCTTAGAGGCCGGAACCTACGAGCAGTACTTC	CASSLEAGTYEQYF
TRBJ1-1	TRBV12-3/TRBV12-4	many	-	TGTGCCAGCACCTCTGAATCGAGTGTCGGCACTGAAGCTTTCTTT	CASTSESSVGTEAFF
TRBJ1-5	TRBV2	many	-	TGTGCCAGCAGGGGGGGAGGGGTCCAGCCCCAGCATTTT	CASRGGGVQPQHF
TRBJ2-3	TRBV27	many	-	TGTGCCACCAGGGGGAGGGGGCGAGTGGATACGCAGTATTTT	CATRGRGRVDTQYF
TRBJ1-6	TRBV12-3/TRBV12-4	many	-	TGTGCCAGCAGTAGTCGGTCACCCCTCCACTTT	CASSSRSPLHF
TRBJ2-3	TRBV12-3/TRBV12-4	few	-	TGTGCCAGCAGGCTTGCTAGCGAGGACAGCCGCACAGATACGCAGTATTTT	CASRLASEDSRTDTQYF
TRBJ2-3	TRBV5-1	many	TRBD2	TGCGCCAGCAGCCTTAGCGGGACTCACGAGGATACGCAGTATTTT	CASSLSGTHEDTQYF
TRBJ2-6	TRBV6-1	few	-	TGTGCCAGCAGTGTGGGGGTCTCTGGGGCCAACGTCCTGACTTTC	CASSVGVSGANVLTF
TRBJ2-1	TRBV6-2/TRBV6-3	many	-	TGTGCCAGCAGCCTTACGTCTTACAATGAGCAGTTCTTC	CASSLTSYNEQFF